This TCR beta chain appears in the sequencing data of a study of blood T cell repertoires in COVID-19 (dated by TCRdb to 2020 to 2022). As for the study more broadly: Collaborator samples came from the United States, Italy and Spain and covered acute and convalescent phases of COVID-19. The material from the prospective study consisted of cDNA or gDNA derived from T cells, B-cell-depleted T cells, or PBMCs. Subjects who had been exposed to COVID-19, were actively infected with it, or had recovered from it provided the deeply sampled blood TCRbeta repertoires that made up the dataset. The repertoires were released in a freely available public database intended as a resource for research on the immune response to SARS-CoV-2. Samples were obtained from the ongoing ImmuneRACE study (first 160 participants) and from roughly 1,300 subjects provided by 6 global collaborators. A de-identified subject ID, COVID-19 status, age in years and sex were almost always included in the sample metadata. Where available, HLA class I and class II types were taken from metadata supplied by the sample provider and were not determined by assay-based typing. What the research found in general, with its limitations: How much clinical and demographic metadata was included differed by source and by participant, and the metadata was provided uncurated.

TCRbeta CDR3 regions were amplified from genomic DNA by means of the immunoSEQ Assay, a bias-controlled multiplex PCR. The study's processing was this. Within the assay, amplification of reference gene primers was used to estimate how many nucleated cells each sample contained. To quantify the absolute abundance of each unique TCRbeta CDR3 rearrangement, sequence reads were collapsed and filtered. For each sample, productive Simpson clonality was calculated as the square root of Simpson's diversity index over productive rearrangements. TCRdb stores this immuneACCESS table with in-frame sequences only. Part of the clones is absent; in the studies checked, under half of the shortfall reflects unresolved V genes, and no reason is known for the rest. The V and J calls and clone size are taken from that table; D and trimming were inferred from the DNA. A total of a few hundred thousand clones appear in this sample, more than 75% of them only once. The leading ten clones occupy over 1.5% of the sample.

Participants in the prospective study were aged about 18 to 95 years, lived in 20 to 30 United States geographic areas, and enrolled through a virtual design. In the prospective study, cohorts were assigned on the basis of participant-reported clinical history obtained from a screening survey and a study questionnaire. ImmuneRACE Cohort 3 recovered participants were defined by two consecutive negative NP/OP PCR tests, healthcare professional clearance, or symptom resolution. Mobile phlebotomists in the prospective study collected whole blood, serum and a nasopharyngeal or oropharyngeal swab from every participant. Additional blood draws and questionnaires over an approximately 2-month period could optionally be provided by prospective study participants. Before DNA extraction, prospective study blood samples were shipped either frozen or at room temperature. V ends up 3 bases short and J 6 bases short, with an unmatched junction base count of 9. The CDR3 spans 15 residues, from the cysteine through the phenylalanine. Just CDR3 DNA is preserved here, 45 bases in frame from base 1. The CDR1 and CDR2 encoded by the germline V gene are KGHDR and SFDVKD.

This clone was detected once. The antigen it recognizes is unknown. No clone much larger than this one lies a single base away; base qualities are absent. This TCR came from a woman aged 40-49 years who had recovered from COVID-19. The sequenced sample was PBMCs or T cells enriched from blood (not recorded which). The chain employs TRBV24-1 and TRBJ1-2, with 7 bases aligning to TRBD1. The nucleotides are TGTGCCACCAGTGATCCGAACAGGGGATTTGATGGCTACACCTTC. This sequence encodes CATSDPNRGFDGYTF.